The 7 T cell receptor beta chains below come from one sample, sequenced in a study of T cell clonality in common variable immunodeficiency. Libraries were prepared by immunoSEQ multiplex PCR; TCRdb keeps only in-frame clonotypes and omits some of them. Altogether around 60,000 clones were found in the sample, and no singletons occur. The source material was peripheral blood mononuclear cells. These receptors all come from a person aged 18 to 75 in good health.

This clone came up many times. CDR3 loop: CASSEKQEENEKLFF. CDR3 DNA (partial): TGTGCCAGCAGTGAGAAACAGGAAGAAAATGAAAAA. The genes are TRBV9 and TRBJ1-4; maybe TRBD1 (5 bases). The read terminates 3 residues ahead of where the CDR3 ends, so the germline J gene completes it. The V end was cut by 5 bases, the J end by 5 bases, with 16 bases between. CDR1 and CDR2 (germline): SGDLS, YYNGEE. The CDR3 consists of 15 residues.

Ten or more counts support this clone. Coverage ceases 3 residues before the CDR3 finishes, and the germline J gene fills in the end. V is TRBV19 and J is TRBJ2-1, with a possible D match to TRBD2 (6 bases). Trimming shortened V by 7 bases and J by 3 bases, and 13 bases separated the two germline ends. The CDR3 loop spans 14 amino acids. From germline, CDR1 is LNHDA and CDR2 SQIVND (reference sequence). The covered CDR3 bases are TGTGCCAGTAAGAGTGAGGGACTCTACAATGAG. Protein: CASKSEGLYNE. The whole CDR3 is CASKSEGLYNEQFF.

The table lists this clone with many counts. The sequenced fragment ends 3 residues before the CDR3 boundary, so the rest is inferred from the germline J gene. The V call is TRBV30, the J call TRBJ1-2; no clear D gene. Germline assignment: CDR1 GTSNPN and CDR2 SVGIG (reference sequence). V was shortened by 3 bases and J by 3 bases, with 11 bases between the two germline ends. The CDR3 is 13 residues long. This CDR3 reads CAWREGFDYGYTF. The DNA read from the CDR3 is TGTGCCTGGAGGGAGGGCTTTGACTATGGC.

This clone was detected many times. From the germline J gene comes the end of the CDR3, since the read stops 3 residues before it. The chain employs TRBV7-2 and TRBJ1-5; D unresolved. This CDR3 has 13 residues. CDR1 is SGHTA, CDR2 FQGNSA, per germline. The V and J ends lost 4 bases and 7 bases respectively, with 11 bases between them. CDR3: CASSSAVSQPQHF. The CDR3 DNA, read in part, is TGTGCCAGCAGCTCCGCAGTTAGCCAGCCC.

In its sample, this clone was seen many times. The CDR3 goes on 3 residues after the read ends, and that part is filled in from the germline J gene. This rearrangement joins TRBV2 to TRBJ2-7; TRBD1 matches at 7 bases. CDR3 size: 13 residues. In germline, CDR1 is SNHLY, CDR2 FYNNEI. J was trimmed by 1 base and V by 8 bases; bases with no gene match: 5. CDR3 DNA, as far as it was read: TGTGCCAGCTGTACAGGGGCTTCCTACGAG. Encoded protein: CASCTGASYE. The CDR3 as a whole reads CASCTGASYEQYF.

This clone was observed many times. The CDR3 extends 3 residues past the end of the read, so its final part is completed from the germline J gene. The sample carries other DNA sequences with the same CDR3. The V gene is TRBV18, the J gene TRBJ1-4, with 7 bases fitting TRBD1. V lost 0 bases, J lost 0 bases, and 7 bases stayed unmatched. Germline values: CDR1 KGHSH, CDR2 LQKENI. The CDR3 runs to 18 residues. The CDR3 is CASSPPNRGGATNEKLFF. The covered CDR3 bases are TGTGCCAGCTCACCACCGAACAGGGGCGGAGCAACTAATGAAAAA.

This clone came up many times. With the read ending 3 residues before the CDR3 end, the germline J gene is used to fill in that end. This chain links TRBV6-1 with TRBJ2-4, with 11 bases that match TRBD1. Per germline, CDR1 MNHNS and CDR2 SASEGT. The J segment lost 6 bases and the V segment lost 1 base, leaving 2 bases of the junction unmatched. The CDR3 is 15 amino acids. CDR3 loop: CASSEGTGGGNIQYF. Partial CDR3 DNA: TGTGCCAGCAGTGAAGGGACAGGGGGCGGAAACATT.